These 2 T cell receptor beta chains came from one sample sequenced in a study of cytomegalovirus exposure and HLA in healthy donors. Use of 60 Vbeta and 13 Jbeta primers characterized the PCR. Produced via immunoSEQ multiplex PCR; TCRdb's table is partial and in-frame only. The sample contains roughly 150,000 clones, around 80% of which appear only once. The sequenced sample was PBMCs. The receptors stem from a man aged 18 to 30 in good health and CMV-seropositive.

The chain couples TRBV29-1 to TRBJ2-5; 9 nucleotides align to TRBD1. CDR3 length: 13 residues. The V gene end was trimmed by 4 bases and the J gene end by 5 bases; junction bases not matched to a gene: 5. Germline V gene data show CDR1 as SQVTM and CDR2 as ANQGSEA. The CDR3 is CSVGDRVGETQYF. CDR3 nucleotide sequence: TGCAGCGTTGGGGACAGGGTGGGGGAGACCCAGTACTTC.

The J gene is TRBJ1-5, the V gene TRBV28, with TRBD1 as a possible D gene (6 bases). Trimming stripped 6 bases from V and 1 base from J, with 13 bases between. Germline V gene lookup returns CDR1 MDHEN and CDR2 SYDVKM. This CDR3 comprises 15 residues. As DNA, the CDR3 is TGTGCCAGCAGCGGGGACATCGGGAGCAATCAGCCCCAGCATTTT. As protein: CASSGDIGSNQPQHF.